What follows are 31 T cell receptor beta chains derived from one specimen sequenced in a study of shared clonotypes between healthy human individuals. Positive CCR7 selection of CD45RO-negative cells yielded the naive CD8 cells, and terminally differentiated effector memory CD45RA+ cells were excluded. Measured with immunoSEQ multiplex PCR; TCRdb has only the in-frame clones, and not every one. The data hold some 2.1 million clones, with about 95% observed a single time. The specimen was naive CD8+ T cells sorted from blood. Receptors originate from a man aged 18 to 29 in good health.

CDR3 sequence reads: CASSTVGDGITDTQYF. The CDR3 DNA sequence: TGTGCCAGCTCAACAGTAGGGGACGGCATTACAGATACGCAGTATTTT. This chain connects TRBV18 to TRBJ2-3; the D call may be TRBD1 or TRBD2 (5 bases each). The CDR3 loop spans 16 amino acids. CDR1 and CDR2 (germline): KGHSH, LQKENI. V was pared by 5 bases and J by 3 bases, with 18 bases between.

The CDR3 DNA reads as TGTGCCAGCAGTGTCTACAGGGGCCGCGAGCAGTACTTC. This codes for CASSVYRGREQYF. The chain recombines TRBV27 with TRBJ2-7, with 7 nucleotides matching TRBD1. Germline CDR1 and CDR2: MNHEY and SMNVEV (reference sequence). Losses at the gene ends were 5 bases for V and 6 bases for J; bases not matched to a gene: 7. The CDR3 contains 13 residues.

On this clone itself: The junction does not match germline at one end; this may be a read error. This chain connects TRBV7-7 to TRBJ2-2, with TRBD2 matching over 13 bases. Germline loops: CDR1 SSHAT, CDR2 FNYEAQ (reference sequence). The CDR3 length is 17 residues. For the CDR3, the DNA is TGTGCTAGCAGCCTAGGACTAGCGGGGGCGAACACCGGGGAGCTGTTTTTT. Its protein is CASSLGLAGANTGELFF.

The V and J genes are TRBV5-6 and TRBJ2-5; D not resolved. Germline lookup yields CDR1 SGHDT and CDR2 YYEEEE. Trimming removed 1 base from V and 0 bases from J, with 10 bases in between. The CDR3 consists of 15 residues. The CDR3 DNA reads as TGTGCCAGCAGCTTGTTAGAGGAGTACCAAGAGACCCAGTACTTC. It is translated as CASSLLEEYQETQYF.

The chain couples TRBV19 to TRBJ2-3; 11 positions match TRBD1. Losses at the gene ends were 6 bases for V and 4 bases for J; bases not matched to a gene: 9. The CDR3 is made up of 16 amino acids. Germline lookup yields CDR1 LNHDA and CDR2 SQIVND (reference sequence). Here the CDR3 reads CASSQPPGQGADTQYF. CDR3 nucleotide sequence: TGTGCCAGTAGCCAACCGCCGGGACAGGGGGCAGATACGCAGTATTTT.

This clone has just one count. In DNA form, the CDR3 reads TGTGCGGTCGGGGGGGACAGCTCCTATAATTCACCCCTCCACTTT. It encodes CAVGGDSSYNSPLHF. The V call is TRBV2, the J call TRBJ1-6, with 7 bases fitting TRBD1. The germline V gene encodes CDR1 SNHLY and CDR2 FYNNEI. This CDR3 has 15 amino acids.

The rearrangement joins TRBV2 to TRBJ2-5; 11 positions agree with TRBD1. In germline, CDR1 is SNHLY, CDR2 FYNNEI. The J segment lost 5 bases and the V segment lost 5 bases, leaving 13 bases of the junction unmatched. This CDR3 region has 17 residues. The CDR3 sequence is CASSSDRGLFVQETQYF. The CDR3 DNA follows: TGTGCCAGCAGTTCGGACAGGGGGCTATTCGTGCAGGAGACCCAGTACTTC.

This rearrangement joins TRBV6-5 to TRBJ2-2; D gene uncertain. V was cut by 5 bases and J by 8 bases, with 12 bases left in between. The CDR3 covers 13 residues. The V gene's germline CDR1 is MNHEY and CDR2 SVGAGI. The DNA of the CDR3 is TGTGCCAGCAGTCCCATCTCAATTGGGGAGCTGTTTTTT. Translation: CASSPISIGELFF.

This chain links TRBV18 with TRBJ2-5; D is perhaps TRBD1 (6 bases). This CDR3 is built from 16 residues. CDR1 and CDR2 (germline): KGHSH, LQKENI. V gave up 5 bases and J gave up 2 bases, with 18 bases separating them. This CDR3 is CASSETGGYSQETQYF. The CDR3 nucleotides are TGTGCCAGCTCAGAGACAGGCGGATACTCTCAAGAGACCCAGTACTTC.

The chain is built from TRBV27 and TRBJ2-1, with 9 nucleotides matching TRBD1. The CDR3 has 15 residues. V gave up 5 bases and J gave up 4 bases; unmatched junction bases: 6. Germline values: CDR1 MNHEY, CDR2 SMNVEV (reference sequence). This CDR3 reads CASSTRQGDYNEQFF. Here the CDR3 DNA reads TGTGCCAGCAGTACCAGACAGGGGGATTACAATGAGCAGTTCTTC.

The chain links TRBV14 to TRBJ1-1; TRBD1 agrees at 9 bases. This CDR3 comprises 13 residues. The germline V gene encodes CDR1 SGHDN and CDR2 FVKESK. With 4 bases clipped from V and 5 bases from J, the junction kept 2 bases outside the gene matches. CDR3 sequence reads: CASSPGQGTEAFF. CDR3 DNA sequence: TGTGCCAGCAGCCCGGGACAGGGTACTGAAGCTTTCTTT.

The gene calls are TRBV30 and TRBJ2-3; 11 nucleotides agree with TRBD2. CDR1 and CDR2 from the germline V gene are GTSNPN and SVGIG (reference sequence). V lost 8 bases to trimming and J lost 2 bases; unmatched junction nucleotides: 12. This CDR3 comprises 16 residues. For the CDR3, the DNA is TGTGCCCGCGACGGGACTAGCGGAGCCCTCACAGATACGCAGTATTTT. Protein sequence: CARDGTSGALTDTQYF.

The chain couples TRBV21-1 to TRBJ1-5; the table's D call, TRBD1, has no DNA check behind it. TRBV21-1 is labeled a pseudogene. This CDR3 has 18 amino acids. CDR3 sequence: CASSDNRDRVNGNQPQHF. CDR3 coding DNA: TGTGCCAGCAGCGATAACCGGGACAGGGTGAACGGCAATCAGCCCCAGCATTTT.

The V call is TRBV29-1, the J call TRBJ1-1; unclear D gene. CDR1 SQVTM and CDR2 ANQGSEA come from the germline V gene. The V end was cut by 3 bases, the J end by 8 bases, with 4 bases between. The CDR3 covers 9 residues. CDR3: CSVEGEAFF. In nucleotides, the CDR3 is TGCAGCGTTGAGGGGGAAGCTTTCTTT.

The CDR3: CASSLLGGTGAGANVLTF. Written as DNA, the CDR3 is TGTGCCAGCAGCTTGCTCGGGGGTACAGGAGCTGGGGCCAACGTCCTGACTTTC. V is TRBV5-8 and J is TRBJ2-6; the D gene is possibly TRBD2 (6 bases). The V end lost 1 base, the J end lost 2 bases, and 16 bases lay between the germline ends. The V gene's germline CDR1 is SGHTS and CDR2 YDEGEE. The CDR3 is made up of 18 amino acids.

V and J are TRBV4-1 and TRBJ2-7; possibly TRBD1 for D (5 bases). V gave up 1 base and J gave up 3 bases, with 16 bases separating them. CDR3 length equals 16 residues. Germline CDR1 is MGHRA and CDR2 is YSYEKL. The CDR3 DNA sequence: TGCGCCAGCAGCCAAGTTGGGCAGGGTGAGCTCTACGAGCAGTACTTC. This encodes CASSQVGQGELYEQYF.

This chain joins TRBV7-3 and TRBJ2-7; no clear D. The V end was cut by 1 base, the J end by 6 bases, with 10 bases between. CDR1 and CDR2 from the germline V gene are SGHTA and FQGTGA. The CDR3 runs to 13 residues. In DNA form, the CDR3 reads TGTGCCAGCAGCTTAAATCCGGAATCCGAGCAGTACTTC. Translation gives CASSLNPESEQYF.

The chain combines TRBV27 with TRBJ1-1, with D uncertain. Trimming removed 1 base at V and 0 bases at J, with 3 bases between. The CDR3 runs to 13 residues. CDR1 is MNHEY and CDR2 is SMNVEV in the germline V gene (reference sequence). The CDR3 bases are TGTGCCAGCAGTTTATACATGAACACTGAAGCTTTCTTT. Encoded protein: CASSLYMNTEAFF.

The chain joins TRBV9 to TRBJ2-1; 7 bases map to TRBD2. Germline V gives CDR1 SGDLS, CDR2 YYNGEE. The CDR3 is made up of 16 amino acids. Trimming cost V 3 bases and J 5 bases; bases outside gene matches: 11. This chain's CDR3 is CASSGLGAGKHNEQFF. CDR3 DNA: TGTGCCAGCAGCGGATTGGGAGCGGGAAAGCACAATGAGCAGTTCTTC.

The chain links TRBV29-1 to TRBJ1-3; D gene unclear. Germline CDR1 and CDR2: SQVTM and ANQGSEA. Trimming took off 2 bases at V and 1 base at J, with 6 bases between the two ends. The CDR3 is made up of 13 amino acids. The CDR3 protein is CSVELVSGNTIYF. The CDR3, as DNA: TGCAGCGTTGAATTGGTTTCTGGAAACACCATATATTTT.

V gene TRBV25-1 combines with J gene TRBJ1-2, with a weak D call TRBD1 (6 bases). The germline gives CDR1 MGHDK, CDR2 SYGVNS. V shed 4 bases and J shed 7 bases, with 13 bases lying between them. The CDR3 spans 13 residues. The CDR3 is CASSAGTGSGYTF. The CDR3 nucleotides read TGTGCCAGCAGTGCCGGAACAGGGTCTGGCTACACCTTC.

This chain connects TRBV27 to TRBJ2-2; the match to TRBD1 covers 7 bases. This CDR3 has 14 residues. Germline loops: CDR1 MNHEY, CDR2 SMNVEV (reference sequence). Unmatched junction bases numbered 5, after V lost 6 bases and J lost 4 bases. The chain's CDR3 is CASRLQGSTGELFF. CDR3 DNA sequence: TGTGCCAGCAGGCTACAGGGGAGCACCGGGGAGCTGTTTTTT.

CDR3 in amino acids: CASSVRQSASGEQFF. The CDR3 DNA sequence: TGTGCCAGCAGCGTAAGACAGTCGGCCTCCGGTGAGCAGTTCTTC. The genes are TRBV9 and TRBJ2-1; D is possibly TRBD1 (5 bases). Germline V lookup: CDR1 SGDLS, CDR2 YYNGEE. The V gene lost 1 base and the J gene lost 9 bases, with 17 bases spanning the gap. The length of the CDR3 is 15 residues. Full variable domain (remainder filled in from reference TRBV9 and TRBJ2-1): DSGVTQTPKHLITATGQRVTLRCSPRSGDLSVYWYQQSLDQGLQFLIQYYNGEERAKGNILERFSAQQFPDLHSELNLSSLELGDSALYFCASSVRQSASGEQFFGPGTRLTVL.

The chain is built from TRBV7-9 and TRBJ2-1; TRBD2 matches at 10 bases. Germline V gives CDR1 SEHNR, CDR2 FQNEAQ (reference sequence). V lost 2 bases, J lost 7 bases, and 5 bases stayed unmatched. The CDR3 is 15 amino acids. The CDR3 protein is CASSLTSGDSNEQFF. As DNA, the CDR3 is TGTGCCAGCAGCTTAACTAGCGGGGATTCTAATGAGCAGTTCTTC.

The chain couples TRBV28 to TRBJ2-7; 7 bases are shared with TRBD1. The germline CDR1 and CDR2 sequences are MDHEN and SYDVKM. This CDR3 is 14 amino acids long. V shed 5 bases, J shed 4 bases, and the junction held 8 bases outside the gene matches. The chain's CDR3 is CASSRPGTAYEQYF. The CDR3 region has the DNA TGTGCCAGCAGTCGCCCCGGGACAGCTTACGAGCAGTACTTC.

This chain joins TRBV10-3 and TRBJ2-1, with 9 bases identical to TRBD2. V trimming: 4 bases; J trimming: 5 bases; junction bases outside the gene matches: 6. From germline, CDR1 is ENHRY and CDR2 SYGVKD. The CDR3 loop spans 15 amino acids. The CDR3 loop reads CAISASGGFNNEQFF. The CDR3 DNA is TGTGCCATCAGTGCGAGCGGGGGGTTCAACAATGAGCAGTTCTTC.

J is TRBJ2-7 and V is TRBV5-5; D possibly corresponds to TRBD1 (7 bases). The CDR3 extends over 14 amino acids. V lost 4 bases to trimming and J lost 5 bases, with 16 bases between them. CDR1 is SGHKS and CDR2 is YYEKEE in the germline V gene (reference sequence). CDR3 DNA sequence: TGTGCCAGCAGCCTGGTGCGGGACAGCAACGAGCAGTACTTC. The encoded protein is CASSLVRDSNEQYF. The full variable domain, its missing parts supplied by reference TRBV5-5 and TRBJ2-7, is DAGVTQSPTHLIKTRGQQVTLRCSPISGHKSVSWYQQVLGQGPQFIFQYYEKEERGRGNFPDRFSARQFPNYSSELNVNALLLGDSALYLCASSLVRDSNEQYFGPGTRLTVT.

The chain couples TRBV5-4 to TRBJ2-7, with 12 bases lining up with TRBD2. The CDR3 contains 15 residues. V dropped 5 bases and J dropped 0; count of bases not matched to a gene: 3. Germline V gene lookup returns CDR1 SGHNT and CDR2 YYREEE (reference sequence). In DNA form, the CDR3 reads TGTGCCAGCAGTACTAGCGGGGGGTCCTCCTACGAGCAGTACTTC. This encodes CASSTSGGSSYEQYF.

The CDR3 nucleotides are TGTGCCAGCAGCATACAGGGGTATAGCAATCAGCCCCAGCATTTT. Its translation: CASSIQGYSNQPQHF. The chain is built from TRBV5-5 and TRBJ1-5, with 7 bases lining up with TRBD1. V trimming: 4 bases; J trimming: 0 bases; junction bases outside the gene matches: 4. The germline V gene encodes CDR1 SGHKS and CDR2 YYEKEE (reference sequence). The CDR3 has 15 amino acids.

The rearrangement uses TRBV5-1 and TRBJ1-4; D might be TRBD1 (6 bases). Germline V CDR1 and CDR2: SGHRS, YFSETQ. Trimming shortened V by 2 bases and J by 0 bases, and 11 bases separated the two germline ends. The CDR3 is 16 amino acids. CDR3 DNA: TGCGCCAGCAGCTTTATAGAGGGGGCAACTAATGAAAAACTGTTTTTT. Residues: CASSFIEGATNEKLFF.

This sequence joins TRBV2 and TRBJ2-2, with TRBD1 identical over 8 bases. V shed 4 bases and J 5 bases; nucleotides not matched to a gene: 3. Germline V gene sequence: CDR1 SNHLY, CDR2 FYNNEI. The CDR3 is 14 residues long. The DNA of the CDR3 is TGTGCCAGCAGTGTGCACAGGGGGACCGGGGAGCTGTTTTTT. It translates to CASSVHRGTGELFF.